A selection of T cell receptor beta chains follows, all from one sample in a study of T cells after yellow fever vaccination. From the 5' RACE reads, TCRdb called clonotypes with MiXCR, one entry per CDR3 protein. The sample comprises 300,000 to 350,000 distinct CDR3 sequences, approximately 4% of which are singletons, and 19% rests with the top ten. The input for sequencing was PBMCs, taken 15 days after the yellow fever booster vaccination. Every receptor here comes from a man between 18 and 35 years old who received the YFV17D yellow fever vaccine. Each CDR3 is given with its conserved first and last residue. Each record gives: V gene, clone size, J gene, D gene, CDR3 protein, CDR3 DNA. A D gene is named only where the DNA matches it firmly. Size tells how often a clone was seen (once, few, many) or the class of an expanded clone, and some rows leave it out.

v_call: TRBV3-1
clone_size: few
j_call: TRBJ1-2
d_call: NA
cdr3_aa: CASSRRGEGGGGYTF
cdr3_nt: TGTGCCAGCAGCCGAAGAGGCGAGGGAGGGGGTGGCTACACCTTC

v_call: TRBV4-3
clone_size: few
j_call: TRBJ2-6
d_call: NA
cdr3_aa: CASSQDPTSGANVLTF
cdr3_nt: TGCGCCAGCAGCCAAGATCCGACATCTGGGGCCAACGTCCTGACTTTC

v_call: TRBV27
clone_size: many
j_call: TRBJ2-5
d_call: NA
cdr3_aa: CASSWQYQETQYF
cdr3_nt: TGTGCCAGCAGTTGGCAATACCAAGAGACCCAGTACTTC

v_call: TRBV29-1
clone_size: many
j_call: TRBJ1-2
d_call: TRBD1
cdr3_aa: CSVGQVAYGYTF
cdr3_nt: TGCAGCGTGGGACAGGTTGCCTATGGCTACACCTTC

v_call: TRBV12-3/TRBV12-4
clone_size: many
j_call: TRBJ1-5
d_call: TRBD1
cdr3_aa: CASSGRQGGNQPQHF
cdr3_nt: TGTGCCAGCAGTGGCAGACAGGGGGGAAATCAGCCCCAGCATTTT

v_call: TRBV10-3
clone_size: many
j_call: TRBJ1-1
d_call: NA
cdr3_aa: CAISESWGVNTEAFF
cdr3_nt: TGTGCCATCAGTGAGTCCTGGGGGGTGAACACTGAAGCTTTCTTT

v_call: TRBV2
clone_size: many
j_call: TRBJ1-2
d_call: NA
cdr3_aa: CASRDMTEDGYTF
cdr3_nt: TGTGCCAGCAGGGACATGACAGAGGACGGCTACACCTTC

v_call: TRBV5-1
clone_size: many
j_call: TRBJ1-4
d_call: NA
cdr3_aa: CASSPGGGEKLFF
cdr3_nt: TGCGCCAGCAGCCCCGGTGGGGGTGAAAAACTGTTTTTT

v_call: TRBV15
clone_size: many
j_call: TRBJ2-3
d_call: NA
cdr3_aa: CATSPRQGSDTQYF
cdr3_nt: TGTGCCACCAGCCCCCGGCAGGGTTCAGATACGCAGTATTTT

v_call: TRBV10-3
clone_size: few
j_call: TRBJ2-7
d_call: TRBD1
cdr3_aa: CAISGTGSSYEQYF
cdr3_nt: TGTGCCATCAGCGGGACAGGGAGCTCCTACGAGCAGTACTTC

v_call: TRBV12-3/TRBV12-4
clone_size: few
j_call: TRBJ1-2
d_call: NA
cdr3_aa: CASSFPSYGYTF
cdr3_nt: TGTGCCAGCAGTTTCCCATCCTATGGCTACACCTTC

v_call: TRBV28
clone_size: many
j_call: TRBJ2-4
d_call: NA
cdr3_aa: CASSWGWGKNIQYF
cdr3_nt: TGTGCCAGCAGTTGGGGTTGGGGCAAAAACATTCAGTACTTC

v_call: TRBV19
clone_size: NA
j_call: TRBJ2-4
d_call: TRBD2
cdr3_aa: CASSNLRLAENLAKNIQYF
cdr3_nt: TGTGCCAGTAGCAACCTCCGACTAGCGGAGAATTTAGCCAAAAACATTCAGTACTTC

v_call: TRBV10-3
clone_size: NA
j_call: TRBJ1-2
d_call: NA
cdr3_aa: CAISGGSGYTF
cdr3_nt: TGTGCCATCAGCGGGGGCTCTGGCTACACCTTC

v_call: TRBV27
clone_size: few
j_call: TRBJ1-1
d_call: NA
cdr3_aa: CASSPGAVNTEAFF
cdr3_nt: TGTGCCAGCAGTCCAGGGGCGGTGAACACTGAAGCTTTCTTT

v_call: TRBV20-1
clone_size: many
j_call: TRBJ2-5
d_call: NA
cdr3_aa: CSASGGAGQETQYF
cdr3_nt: TGCAGTGCTAGTGGGGGGGCCGGACAAGAGACCCAGTACTTC

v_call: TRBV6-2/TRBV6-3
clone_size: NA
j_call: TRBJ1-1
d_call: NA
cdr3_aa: CASSYLRGNTEAFF
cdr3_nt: TGTGCCAGCAGTTACTTGAGGGGGAACACTGAAGCTTTCTTT

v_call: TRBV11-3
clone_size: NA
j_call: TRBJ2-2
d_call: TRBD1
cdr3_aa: CASSSGTGVVGGELFF
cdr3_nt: TGTGCCAGCAGCTCCGGGACAGGGGTGGTCGGCGGGGAGCTGTTTTTT

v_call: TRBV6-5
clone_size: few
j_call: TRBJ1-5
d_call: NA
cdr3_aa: CASSYTVNQPQHF
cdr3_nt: TGTGCCAGCAGTTACACGGTTAATCAGCCCCAGCATTTT

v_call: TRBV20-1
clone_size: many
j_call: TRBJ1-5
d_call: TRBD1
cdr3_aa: CSARVARTGANNQPQHF
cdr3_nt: TGCAGTGCTAGAGTAGCTAGGACAGGGGCAAACAATCAGCCCCAGCATTTT

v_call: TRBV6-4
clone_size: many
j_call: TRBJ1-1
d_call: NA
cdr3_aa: CASSDSMNTEAFF
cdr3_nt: TGTGCCAGCAGTGACTCCATGAACACTGAAGCTTTCTTT

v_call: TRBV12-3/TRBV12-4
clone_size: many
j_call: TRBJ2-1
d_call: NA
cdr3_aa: CASSPRARAYNEQFF
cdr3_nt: TGTGCCAGCAGTCCCCGGGCTCGGGCCTACAATGAGCAGTTCTTC

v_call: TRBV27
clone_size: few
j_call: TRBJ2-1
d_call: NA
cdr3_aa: CASSLFAALNSYNEQFF
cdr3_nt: TGTGCCAGCAGTTTATTCGCGGCCCTTAACTCCTACAATGAGCAGTTCTTC

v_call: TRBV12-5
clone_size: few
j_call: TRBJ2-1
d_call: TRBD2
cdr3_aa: CASGPSGGNPQFF
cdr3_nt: TGTGCTAGTGGTCCTAGCGGGGGGAACCCCCAGTTCTTC

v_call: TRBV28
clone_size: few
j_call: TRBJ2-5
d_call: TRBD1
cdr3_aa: CASSSPGDRGFGETQYF
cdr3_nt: TGTGCCAGCAGTTCTCCTGGGGACAGGGGATTTGGAGAGACCCAGTACTTC

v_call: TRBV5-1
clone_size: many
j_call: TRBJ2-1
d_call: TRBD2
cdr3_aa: CASSLSRLAGPHGDEQFF
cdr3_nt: TGCGCCAGCAGCTTGAGTAGGCTAGCGGGGCCCCACGGGGATGAGCAGTTCTTC

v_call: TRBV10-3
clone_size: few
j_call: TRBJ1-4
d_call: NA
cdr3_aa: CAISDQSSGAMGKLFF
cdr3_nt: TGTGCCATCAGTGACCAATCTTCGGGGGCGATGGGAAAACTGTTTTTT

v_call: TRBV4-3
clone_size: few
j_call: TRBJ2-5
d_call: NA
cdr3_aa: CASSLSVKVYQETQYF
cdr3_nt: TGCGCCAGCAGCCTTAGCGTTAAGGTGTACCAAGAGACCCAGTACTTC

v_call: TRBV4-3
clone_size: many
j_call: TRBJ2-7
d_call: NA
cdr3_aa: CASSQGRGAGEQYF
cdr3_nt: TGCGCCAGCAGCCAAGGCAGGGGCGCGGGCGAGCAGTACTTC

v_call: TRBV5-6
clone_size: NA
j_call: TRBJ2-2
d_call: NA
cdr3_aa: CASSLVLRNTGELFF
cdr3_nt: TGTGCCAGCAGCTTGGTATTGAGGAACACCGGGGAGCTGTTTTTT

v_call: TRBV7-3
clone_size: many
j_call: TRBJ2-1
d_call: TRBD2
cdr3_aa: CASSSQGQRTSGGSSYNEQFF
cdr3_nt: TGTGCCAGCAGCTCCCAGGGACAGCGGACTAGCGGGGGTTCCTCCTACAATGAGCAGTTCTTC

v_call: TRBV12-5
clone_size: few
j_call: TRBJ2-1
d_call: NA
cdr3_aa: CASGLDPVGGPYNEQFF
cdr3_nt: TGTGCTAGTGGTTTAGACCCGGTCGGGGGGCCCTACAATGAGCAGTTCTTC

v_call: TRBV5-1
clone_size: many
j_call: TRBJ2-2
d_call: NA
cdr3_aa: CASGGDNTGELFF
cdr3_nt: TGCGCCAGCGGGGGAGATAACACCGGGGAGCTGTTTTTT

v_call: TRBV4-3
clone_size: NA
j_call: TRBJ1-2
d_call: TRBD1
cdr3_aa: CASSQLLDRGQEYGYTF
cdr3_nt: TGCGCCAGCAGCCAACTCCTGGACAGGGGGCAAGAGTATGGCTACACCTTC

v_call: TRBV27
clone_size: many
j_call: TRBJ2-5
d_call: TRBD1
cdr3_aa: CASSLFGQGAQETQYF
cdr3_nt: TGTGCCAGCAGTTTATTCGGACAGGGGGCCCAAGAGACCCAGTACTTC

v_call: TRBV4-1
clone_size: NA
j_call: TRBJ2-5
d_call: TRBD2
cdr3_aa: CASSQDPLADQETQYF
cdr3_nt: TGCGCCAGCAGCCAAGATCCACTAGCGGATCAAGAGACCCAGTACTTC

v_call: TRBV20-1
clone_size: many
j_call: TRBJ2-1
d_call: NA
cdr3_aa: CSAKGNEQFF
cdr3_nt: TGCAGTGCTAAGGGCAATGAGCAGTTCTTC

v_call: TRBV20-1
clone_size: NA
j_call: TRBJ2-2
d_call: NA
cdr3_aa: CSARDRGHTNTGELFF
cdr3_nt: TGCAGTGCTAGAGATCGGGGACACACGAACACCGGGGAGCTGTTTTTT

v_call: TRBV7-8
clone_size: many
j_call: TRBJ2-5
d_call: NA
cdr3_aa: CASSFANGVRETQYF
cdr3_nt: TGTGCCAGCAGCTTTGCCAATGGGGTGCGCGAGACCCAGTACTTC

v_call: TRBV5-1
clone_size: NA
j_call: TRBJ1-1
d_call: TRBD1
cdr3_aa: CASSPRNPGQEAFF
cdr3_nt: TGCGCCAGCAGCCCACGAAACCCGGGACAGGAAGCTTTCTTT

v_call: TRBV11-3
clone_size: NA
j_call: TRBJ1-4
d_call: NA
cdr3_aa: CASSFESPGAGTEKLFF
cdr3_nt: TGTGCCAGCAGCTTCGAGTCTCCCGGGGCCGGGACTGAAAAACTGTTTTTT

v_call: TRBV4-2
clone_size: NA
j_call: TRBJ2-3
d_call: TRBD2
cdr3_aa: CASSQEGLAESTDTQYF
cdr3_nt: TGTGCCAGCAGCCAAGAAGGGCTAGCGGAAAGCACAGATACGCAGTATTTT

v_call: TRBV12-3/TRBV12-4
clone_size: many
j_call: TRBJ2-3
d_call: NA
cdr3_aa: CASRTTWSADTQYF
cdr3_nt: TGTGCCAGCAGGACGACCTGGAGCGCAGATACGCAGTATTTT

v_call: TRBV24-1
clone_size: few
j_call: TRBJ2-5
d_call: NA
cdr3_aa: CATSGGPLETQYF
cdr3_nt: TGTGCCACCAGCGGGGGGCCTCTGGAGACCCAGTACTTC

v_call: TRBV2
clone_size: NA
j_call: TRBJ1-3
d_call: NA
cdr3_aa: CASSAVDSGNTIYF
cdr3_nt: TGTGCCAGCAGTGCGGTTGATTCTGGAAACACCATATATTTT

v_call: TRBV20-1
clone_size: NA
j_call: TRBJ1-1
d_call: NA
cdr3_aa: CSARNRWGMNTEAFF
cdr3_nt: TGCAGTGCTAGAAACCGGTGGGGTATGAACACTGAAGCTTTCTTT

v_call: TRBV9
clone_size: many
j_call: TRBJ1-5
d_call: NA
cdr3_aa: CASSTGRGNQPQHF
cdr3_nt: TGTGCCAGCAGCACTGGAAGGGGCAATCAGCCCCAGCATTTT

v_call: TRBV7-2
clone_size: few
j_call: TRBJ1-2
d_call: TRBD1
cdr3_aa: CASSLRQGAGGYTF
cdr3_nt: TGTGCCAGCAGCCTCAGACAGGGGGCTGGAGGCTACACCTTC

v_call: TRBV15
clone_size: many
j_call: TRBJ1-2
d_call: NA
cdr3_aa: CATSRDVPGTLNYGYTF
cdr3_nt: TGTGCCACCAGCAGAGATGTTCCAGGAACCCTTAACTATGGCTACACCTTC

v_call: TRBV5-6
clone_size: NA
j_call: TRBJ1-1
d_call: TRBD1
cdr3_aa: CASSFGTGGSHTEAFF
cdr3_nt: TGTGCCAGCAGCTTCGGGACAGGGGGCAGCCACACTGAAGCTTTCTTT

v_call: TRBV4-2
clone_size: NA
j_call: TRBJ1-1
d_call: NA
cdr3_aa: CASSQESVVNTEAFF
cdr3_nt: TGTGCCAGCAGCCAAGAATCCGTGGTGAACACTGAAGCTTTCTTT

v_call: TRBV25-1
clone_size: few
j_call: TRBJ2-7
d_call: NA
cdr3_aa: CASRGQWSYEQYF
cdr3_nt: TGTGCCAGCAGGGGACAATGGAGCTACGAGCAGTACTTC

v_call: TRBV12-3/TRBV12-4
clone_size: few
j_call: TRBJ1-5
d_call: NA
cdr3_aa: CASSFDNSNQPQHF
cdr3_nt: TGTGCCAGCAGTTTTGACAACAGCAATCAGCCCCAGCATTTT

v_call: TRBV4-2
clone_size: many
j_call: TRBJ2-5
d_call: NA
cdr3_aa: CASSQEAGGGETQYF
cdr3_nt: TGTGCCAGCAGCCAAGAAGCCGGGGGTGGGGAGACCCAGTACTTC

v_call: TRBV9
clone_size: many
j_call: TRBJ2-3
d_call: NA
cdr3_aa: CASSVGYSDTQYF
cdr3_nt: TGTGCCAGCAGCGTAGGCTACTCGGATACGCAGTATTTT

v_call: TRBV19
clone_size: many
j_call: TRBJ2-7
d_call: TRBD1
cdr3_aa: CASSRGTGEPYEQYF
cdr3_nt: TGTGCCAGTAGCCGTGGGACAGGGGAACCCTACGAGCAGTACTTC

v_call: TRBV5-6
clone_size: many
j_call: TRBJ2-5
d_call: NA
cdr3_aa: CASSPDEETQYF
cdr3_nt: TGTGCCAGCAGCCCAGATGAAGAGACCCAGTACTTC